The 19 T cell receptor beta chains listed next were all sequenced from one sample in a study of blood T cell repertoires in COVID-19. Clones were sequenced by immunoSEQ multiplex PCR, and TCRdb holds only the in-frame ones, with some missing. The sample has hundreds of thousands of clones, 83% seen once; the top ten hold 4.5% to 5%. Sample: PBMCs or T cells enriched from blood (not recorded which). Every receptor here comes from a woman aged 45-60 years who had been exposed to COVID-19.

V gene TRBV27 combines with J gene TRBJ1-2, with a weak D call TRBD1 (6 bases). The V end lost 1 base, the J end lost 4 bases, and 13 bases lay between the germline ends. CDR1 MNHEY and CDR2 SMNVEV come from the germline V gene (reference sequence). This CDR3 is built from 15 residues. This CDR3 reads CASSLFSDSSYGYTF. In DNA form, the CDR3 reads TGTGCCAGCAGTTTATTCTCGGACAGTTCCTATGGCTACACCTTC.

This clone has a handful of counts. The J gene is TRBJ2-7, the V gene TRBV7-2; D is possibly TRBD2 (6 bases). The CDR3 contains 15 residues. V lost 6 bases and J lost 0, with 15 bases in between. The germline CDR1 and CDR2 sequences are SGHTA and FQGNSA. The CDR3 coding sequence is TGTGCCAGCAGAACGAGCGGGCCGAGCTCCTACGAGCAGTACTTC. This translates into CASRTSGPSSYEQYF.

This clone was recorded only once. The V gene is TRBV6-5, the J gene TRBJ1-2, with 7 bases that match TRBD1. This CDR3 spans 13 amino acids. Germline V gives CDR1 MNHEY, CDR2 SVGAGI. V trimming: 4 bases; J trimming: 7 bases; junction bases outside the gene matches: 6. The CDR3 nucleotides read TGTGCCAGCAGTTCCGTTACAGGGGTTGGCTACACCTTC. Residues: CASSSVTGVGYTF.

V gene TRBV30 combines with J gene TRBJ1-2; no clear D gene. The germline V and J ends were trimmed by 1 base and 5 bases, with 17 bases remaining between them. In germline, CDR1 is GTSNPN, CDR2 SVGIG (reference sequence). This CDR3 region has 15 residues. The CDR3 DNA follows: TGTGCCTGGAGTGCCCCGGATAGAGGGATATATGGCTACACCTTC. Translation gives CAWSAPDRGIYGYTF.

This clone was detected once. The V gene is TRBV29-1, the J gene TRBJ2-7; tentative D call: TRBD2 (5 bases). This CDR3 region has 14 residues. Germline V gives CDR1 SQVTM, CDR2 ANQGSEA. The V end lost 5 bases, the J end lost 2 bases, and 16 bases lay between the germline ends. CDR3 coding DNA: TGCAGCGTTACCCTGGCGACTAAGGCCTACGAGCAGTACTTC. Its protein is CSVTLATKAYEQYF.

This chain connects TRBV9 to TRBJ2-2, with 8 bases aligning to TRBD2. The CDR3 consists of 16 residues. With V trimmed by 0 bases and J by 6 bases, 7 bases remained unmatched. Germline CDR1 and CDR2: SGDLS and YYNGEE. The CDR3 spells CASSVGGLDMAGELFF. The CDR3 DNA is TGTGCCAGCAGCGTAGGGGGACTAGATATGGCCGGGGAGCTGTTTTTT.

This chain joins TRBV6-4 and TRBJ1-6, with unresolved D. The V and J ends lost 0 bases and 7 bases respectively, with 19 bases between them. The CDR3 is 18 amino acids. Looked up from germline, CDR1 is MRHNA and CDR2 is SNTAGT. The CDR3 protein is CASSDSRLEVFWNSPLHF. The CDR3 DNA reads as TGTGCCAGCAGTGACTCGAGGTTGGAGGTCTTCTGGAATTCACCCCTCCACTTT.

Worth noting for this clone: The germline gene is not matched at one end of the junction; a read error may be the cause. V usage is TRBV6-1 and J usage is TRBJ2-5; TRBD2 is a possible D gene (6 bases). CDR1 is MNHNS and CDR2 is SASEGT in the germline V gene. CDR3 length equals 13 residues. The DNA of the CDR3 is TGTGCCAGCAGTGAAAGTATGGAGGGCGTAAGACACTTC. Its protein is CASSESMEGVRHF.

In the case of this clone: Other nucleotide sequences in the sample specify the same CDR3. The CDR3 DNA follows: TGTGCCAGCAGTCCGGACAGGGGCAGTTACGAGCAGTACTTC. This translates into CASSPDRGSYEQYF. The rearrangement uses TRBV6-5 and TRBJ2-7; 9 bases are a match to TRBD1. V trimming: 5 bases; J trimming: 4 bases; junction bases outside the gene matches: 6. From germline, CDR1 is MNHEY and CDR2 SVGAGI. The CDR3 has 14 amino acids.

This chain uses TRBV6-4 with TRBJ1-2; D is perhaps TRBD1 (6 bases). The CDR3 sequence is 15 residues long. Germline CDR1 and CDR2: MRHNA and SNTAGT. Trimming left V 0 bases short and J 2 bases short, with 10 bases between. The chain's CDR3 is CASSDSAGANYGYTF. CDR3 DNA: TGTGCCAGCAGTGACTCGGCAGGGGCGAACTATGGCTACACCTTC.

In DNA form, the CDR3 reads TGTGCCAGCAGCTTAAGGGGACAGGGGTCCTACGAGCAGTACTTC. The encoded protein is CASSLRGQGSYEQYF. The chain links TRBV11-1 to TRBJ2-7; 10 nucleotides align to TRBD1. V lost 2 bases, J lost 1 base, and 2 bases stayed unmatched. Germline CDR1 and CDR2: SGHAT and FQDESV (reference sequence). The CDR3 is 15 residues long.

This clone has only a few counts. This chain connects TRBV7-2 to TRBJ2-5; 7 nucleotides align to TRBD2. The CDR3 sequence is 16 residues long. CDR1 is SGHTA, CDR2 FQGNSA, per germline. J was trimmed by 4 bases and V by 5 bases; bases with no gene match: 13. CDR3 protein: CASSLEQGGGRETQYF. Here the CDR3 DNA reads TGTGCCAGCAGCCTTGAACAAGGCGGGGGAAGAGAGACCCAGTACTTC.

V gene TRBV5-6 combines with J gene TRBJ1-2; D remains ambiguous. Germline CDR1 and CDR2: SGHDT and YYEEEE. V lost 4 bases and J 2 bases, leaving 12 bases between the germline ends. CDR3 length equals 14 residues. In DNA form, the CDR3 reads TGTGCCAGCAGCCCCCGGGTGAAAAACTATGGCTACACCTTC. Amino acid sequence: CASSPRVKNYGYTF.

The chain joins TRBV2 to TRBJ1-5; 7 bases agree with TRBD1. The germline V gene has CDR1 SNHLY and CDR2 FYNNEI. V gave up 8 bases and J gave up 3 bases; unmatched junction bases: 10. The CDR3 has 15 amino acids. The DNA of the CDR3 is TGTGCCAGCGAAGGGGGCGCGGGTTACAATCAGCCCCAGCATTTT. This codes for CASEGGAGYNQPQHF. The full variable domain, with the rest looked up from reference TRBV2 and TRBJ1-5, is EPEVTQTPSHQVTQMGQEVILRCVPISNHLYFYWYRQILGQKVEFLVSFYNNEISEKSEIFDDQFSVERPDGSNFTLKIRSTKLEDSAMYFCASEGGAGYNQPQHFGDGTRLSIL.

The chain is built from TRBV29-1 and TRBJ2-1, with 14 bases that match TRBD2. This CDR3 has 17 residues. J lost 10 bases, V lost 1 base, and 12 bases had no gene match. Germline-derived CDR1 and CDR2 are SQVTM and ANQGSEA. The CDR3: CSVEVLRLAGGSDEQFF. The DNA of the CDR3 is TGCAGCGTTGAAGTCCTGCGACTAGCGGGGGGGTCGGACGAGCAGTTCTTC.

This clone was picked up one time. This rearrangement joins TRBV5-1 to TRBJ1-2; 12 nucleotides align to TRBD1. The CDR3 spans 15 residues. The ends lost 4 bases at V and 7 bases at J; junction bases unmatched: 8. Germline CDR1 SGHRS, CDR2 YFSETQ. The CDR3 sequence is CASSLDGTGGPGYTF. The CDR3 DNA reads as TGCGCCAGCAGCCTGGACGGGACAGGGGGCCCTGGCTACACCTTC.

The V and J genes are TRBV2 and TRBJ1-6, with 8 nucleotides matching TRBD1. The germline CDR1 and CDR2 sequences are SNHLY and FYNNEI. The CDR3 sequence is 13 residues long. Trimming took 10 bases from V and 9 from J; bases not matched to a gene: 8. The DNA of the CDR3 is TGTGCCACTTTAAGGCAGGGGGCTTCACCCCTCCACTTT. Protein product: CATLRQGASPLHF.

V usage is TRBV7-2 and J usage is TRBJ2-1, with 10 nucleotides matching TRBD2. With V trimmed by 1 base and J by 8 bases, 8 bases remained unmatched. The germline CDR1 and CDR2 sequences are SGHTA and FQGNSA. CDR3 size: 16 residues. CDR3 coding DNA: TGTGCCAGCAGCTTAGGTGGAGCGGGGGGGTTGGATGAGCAGTTCTTC. Its protein is CASSLGGAGGLDEQFF.

The chain is built from TRBV4-2 and TRBJ2-2; D possibly corresponds to TRBD1 (5 bases). Trimming pared 8 bases from V and 6 bases from J, leaving 10 bases between. CDR3 length equals 12 residues. Per the germline V gene, CDR1 is LGHNA and CDR2 is YNFKEQ. For the CDR3, the DNA is TGTGCCAGCGGACAACCGGCCGGGGAGCTGTTTTTT. Encoded protein: CASGQPAGELFF.